This T cell receptor (beta chain) is from a study of control samples from healthy donors and cancer patients. A few counts support this clone. TCRdb's table, derived via immunoSEQ multiplex PCR, lists solely in-frame clones and lacks some. The sample has around 30,000 clones; roughly 85% are singletons. V lost 1 base and J 1 base, leaving 10 bases between the germline ends. CDR1 and CDR2 (germline): SGHVS, FNYEAQ. CDR3 length: 16 residues. Sequencing used PBMCs. The sequence was obtained from a woman aged 60 to 75 with head and neck cancer. The rearrangement links TRBV7-6 to TRBJ2-2; D possibly corresponds to TRBD2 (5 bases). The CDR3 DNA reads as TGTGCCAGCAGCTTAGTTACCGGAGGGAACACCGGGGAGCTGTTTTTT. It codes for CASSLVTGGNTGELFF.